Listed below are T cell receptor beta chains from one sample, sequenced in a study of technical replicates of blood from a handful of donors. Generated by immunoSEQ multiplex PCR, the TCRdb table keeps only in-frame clones and is missing some. The sample lists about 80,000 clones; around 90% were seen once. The source material was T cells isolated from PBMCs. The receptors shown here come from a human donor in good health. Each CDR3 is given with its conserved first and last residue. Each record gives: D gene, J gene, V gene, clone size, CDR3 length, CDR3 protein, CDR3 DNA. D genes are given only for firm matches. Clone size is not always given. Where it is, it says once, few, many or a class for expanded clones.

d_gene: TRBD2; j_gene: TRBJ2-2; v_gene: TRBV9; abundance: .; len: 16; CDR3aa: CASSGLAVSGHGELFF; CDR3nt: TGTGCCAGTTCCGGTCTAGCGGTGTCCGGGCACGGGGAGCTGTTTTTT
d_gene: TRBD2; j_gene: TRBJ2-1; v_gene: TRBV4-1; abundance: few; len: 16; CDR3aa: CASSRGLADLYNEQFF; CDR3nt: TGCGCCAGCAGCCGCGGACTAGCGGACCTCTACAATGAGCAGTTCTTC
d_gene: .; j_gene: TRBJ1-3; v_gene: TRBV4-3; abundance: once; len: 15; CDR3aa: CASSQVTGAGNTIYF; CDR3nt: TGCGCCAGCAGCCAAGTGACGGGGGCTGGAAACACCATATATTTT
d_gene: .; j_gene: TRBJ2-3; v_gene: TRBV7-6; abundance: .; len: 16; CDR3aa: CASSLGPELGTDTQYF; CDR3nt: TGTGCCAGCAGCTTGGGGCCGGAATTGGGCACAGATACGCAGTATTTT
d_gene: TRBD1; j_gene: TRBJ2-7; v_gene: TRBV29-1; abundance: .; len: 11; CDR3aa: CSANRGREQYF; CDR3nt: TGCAGCGCTAACAGGGGTCGCGAGCAGTACTTC
d_gene: .; j_gene: TRBJ2-3; v_gene: TRBV2; abundance: .; len: 15; CDR3aa: CASSEDHPWADTQYF; CDR3nt: TGTGCCAGCAGTGAAGACCACCCCTGGGCGGATACGCAGTATTTT
d_gene: .; j_gene: TRBJ1-1; v_gene: TRBV29-1; abundance: once; len: 15; CDR3aa: CSVEDSTGWNTEAFF; CDR3nt: TGCAGCGTTGAAGATAGTACAGGCTGGAACACTGAAGCTTTCTTT
d_gene: TRBD1; j_gene: TRBJ1-1; v_gene: TRBV6-1; abundance: .; len: 13; CDR3aa: CASIKDRVTEAFF; CDR3nt: TGTGCCAGCATAAAGGACAGGGTCACTGAAGCTTTCTTT
d_gene: TRBD1; j_gene: TRBJ1-2; v_gene: TRBV19; abundance: .; len: 15; CDR3aa: CASSIPTGGYYGYTF; CDR3nt: TGTGCCAGTAGTATTCCGACAGGGGGCTACTATGGCTACACCTTC
d_gene: .; j_gene: TRBJ1-2; v_gene: TRBV6-1; abundance: .; len: 12; CDR3aa: CASREIIYGYTF; CDR3nt: TGTGCCAGCCGAGAAATTATCTATGGCTACACCTTC
d_gene: .; j_gene: TRBJ1-1; v_gene: TRBV7-8; abundance: .; len: 12; CDR3aa: CASSPLNTEAFF; CDR3nt: TGTGCCAGCAGCCCTCTGAACACTGAAGCTTTCTTT
d_gene: .; j_gene: TRBJ2-1; v_gene: TRBV9; abundance: .; len: 15; CDR3aa: CASSGEGSSYNEQFF; CDR3nt: TGTGCCAGCAGCGGCGAGGGTAGCTCCTACAATGAGCAGTTCTTC